The source of this TCR beta chain is a study of shared clonotypes between healthy human individuals (dated by TCRdb to the early 2020s). The study in broad terms: Two women and three men aged 18 to 49 years were included in the cohort. For each donor, CD4 naive and CD4 memory were each run on three plates, CD8 naive on two plates, and CD8 memory on one plate. To estimate repertoire size and how much clonotype sharing occurs between individuals, the study deeply sequenced the blood TCR repertoires of five healthy adults. Per donor, leukapheresis produced somewhere between about 0.94 and 8.9 billion PBMCs. Libraries were prepared and TCR repertoires were sequenced by different laboratories using diverse techniques, in order to increase sequencing depth and limit assay-specific biases.

As regards this clone: The specificity of this receptor is unknown. Within one base of it there is no much larger clone, and no base qualities were kept.

What the work shows at the level of the full study, not this receptor alone: Across four donors, around 5% of naive CD4, more than 3% of naive CD8, approximately 2.5% of memory CD4, and roughly 0.41% of memory CD8 clonotypes were shared. Incomplete sequencing was indicated by rarefaction of sorted-subset datasets, despite the large sequencing depth. Sampling was restricted to blood, and TCR repertoires in tissue are likely to differ from TCR repertoires in blood. Compared with non-shared clonotypes, the clonotypes found in all four sorted-subset donors had higher generation probabilities. Naive subsets generally had larger estimated clonotype richness than memory subsets. Based on pairwise subsampling, the degree of clonotype sharing among donors was expected to be affected by sequencing depth. The genetic and exposure-history diversity represented was limited by the small number of donors.

Donors were healthy HIV-negative adults with no recently reported acute infections or vaccinations. Only Caucasian adults living in Nashville, Tennessee, USA were represented among the donors. CD4+ T cells were enriched through magnetic negative selection, after which naive cells were positively selected on CD45RA and the remaining negative fraction served as the memory subset. Blood was collected by leukapheresis, and PBMCs were isolated by Ficoll-Histopaque density gradient centrifugation and then cryopreserved in liquid nitrogen vapor phase. Analytical flow cytometry was used to check the purity and quantity of every magnetically sorted T cell population. Genomic DNA was isolated from every sorted fraction and measured by UV absorbance on a Nanodrop 2000c. There are 16 amino acids in the CDR3, from cysteine to phenylalanine inclusive. CDR3 DNA only is kept here, 48 bases in frame from base 1. V loses 2 bases at its end and J loses 4 bases; junction bases beyond the gene matches: 11. CDR1 and CDR2 are read off the germline V gene as MRHNA and SNTAGT.

TCR CDR3 regions were amplified from genomic DNA by multiplex PCR using the deep immunoSEQ assay. For each cell subset, the extracted genomic DNA was distributed evenly across all wells of several immunoSEQ 96-well plates, and each plate served as one replicate. Each replicate PCR for sorted subsets received about 220 ng genomic DNA, equal to about 30,000 T cell genomes. The purified libraries were quantified using a Qubit 3.0 fluorometer, sized with a Bioanalyzer 2100, and then quantified again using the KAPA Library Quantification kit. A separate single-read 150-cycle Illumina NextSeq 550 flow cell was used to sequence each immunoSEQ 96-well plate. In the source study's methods: The immunoSEQ output contained only junctional sequences without quality scores, so filtering could not match that applied to full-length reads. To assign V/J genes and CDR3, sequences were annotated against IMGT germline references using PyIR, a Python wrapper for IgBLAST v1.9. Reads were filtered out if the reads had weak V/J assignments (E-value above 1e-6), no CDR3, stop codons, out-of-frame junctions, or ambiguous translated residues. A V3J clonotype was defined by an identical inferred V gene, J gene, and CDR3 amino acid sequence. The percentage overlap between two repertoires was calculated by dividing the number of shared unique clonotypes by the size of the smaller repertoire. Repertoire richness was assessed with RTK rarefaction, the Chao1 estimator, and Recon v2.1 estimates of unobserved clonotypes. OLGA was used to compute generation probabilities for all TCRbeta clonotypes that the gDNA method yielded from several donors. Not all clones reach the TCRdb copy of this immuneACCESS table, which keeps in-frame sequences only. Checked studies attribute under half of the gap to unresolved V genes and leave the rest unexplained. V and J calls and clone size are as listed in that table; D and trimming were resolved from the DNA. The sample table shows about 1.5 million clones, and 95% to 99% are seen once. The top ten constitute 0.4% to 0.45% of the sample.

The TCR originated in a man younger than 40 in good health. This chain joins TRBV6-4 to TRBJ2-7; 7 middle bases align to TRBD1. Sequenced: naive CD4+ T cells sorted from blood. The cell subset or site tag for this specimen amounts to: CD45RA+ positively selected. The CDR3 region reads CASSDLLLRGLYEQYF. The sequenced DNA is TGTGCCAGCAGTGACCTCCTCCTTAGGGGGCTATACGAGCAGTACTTC.